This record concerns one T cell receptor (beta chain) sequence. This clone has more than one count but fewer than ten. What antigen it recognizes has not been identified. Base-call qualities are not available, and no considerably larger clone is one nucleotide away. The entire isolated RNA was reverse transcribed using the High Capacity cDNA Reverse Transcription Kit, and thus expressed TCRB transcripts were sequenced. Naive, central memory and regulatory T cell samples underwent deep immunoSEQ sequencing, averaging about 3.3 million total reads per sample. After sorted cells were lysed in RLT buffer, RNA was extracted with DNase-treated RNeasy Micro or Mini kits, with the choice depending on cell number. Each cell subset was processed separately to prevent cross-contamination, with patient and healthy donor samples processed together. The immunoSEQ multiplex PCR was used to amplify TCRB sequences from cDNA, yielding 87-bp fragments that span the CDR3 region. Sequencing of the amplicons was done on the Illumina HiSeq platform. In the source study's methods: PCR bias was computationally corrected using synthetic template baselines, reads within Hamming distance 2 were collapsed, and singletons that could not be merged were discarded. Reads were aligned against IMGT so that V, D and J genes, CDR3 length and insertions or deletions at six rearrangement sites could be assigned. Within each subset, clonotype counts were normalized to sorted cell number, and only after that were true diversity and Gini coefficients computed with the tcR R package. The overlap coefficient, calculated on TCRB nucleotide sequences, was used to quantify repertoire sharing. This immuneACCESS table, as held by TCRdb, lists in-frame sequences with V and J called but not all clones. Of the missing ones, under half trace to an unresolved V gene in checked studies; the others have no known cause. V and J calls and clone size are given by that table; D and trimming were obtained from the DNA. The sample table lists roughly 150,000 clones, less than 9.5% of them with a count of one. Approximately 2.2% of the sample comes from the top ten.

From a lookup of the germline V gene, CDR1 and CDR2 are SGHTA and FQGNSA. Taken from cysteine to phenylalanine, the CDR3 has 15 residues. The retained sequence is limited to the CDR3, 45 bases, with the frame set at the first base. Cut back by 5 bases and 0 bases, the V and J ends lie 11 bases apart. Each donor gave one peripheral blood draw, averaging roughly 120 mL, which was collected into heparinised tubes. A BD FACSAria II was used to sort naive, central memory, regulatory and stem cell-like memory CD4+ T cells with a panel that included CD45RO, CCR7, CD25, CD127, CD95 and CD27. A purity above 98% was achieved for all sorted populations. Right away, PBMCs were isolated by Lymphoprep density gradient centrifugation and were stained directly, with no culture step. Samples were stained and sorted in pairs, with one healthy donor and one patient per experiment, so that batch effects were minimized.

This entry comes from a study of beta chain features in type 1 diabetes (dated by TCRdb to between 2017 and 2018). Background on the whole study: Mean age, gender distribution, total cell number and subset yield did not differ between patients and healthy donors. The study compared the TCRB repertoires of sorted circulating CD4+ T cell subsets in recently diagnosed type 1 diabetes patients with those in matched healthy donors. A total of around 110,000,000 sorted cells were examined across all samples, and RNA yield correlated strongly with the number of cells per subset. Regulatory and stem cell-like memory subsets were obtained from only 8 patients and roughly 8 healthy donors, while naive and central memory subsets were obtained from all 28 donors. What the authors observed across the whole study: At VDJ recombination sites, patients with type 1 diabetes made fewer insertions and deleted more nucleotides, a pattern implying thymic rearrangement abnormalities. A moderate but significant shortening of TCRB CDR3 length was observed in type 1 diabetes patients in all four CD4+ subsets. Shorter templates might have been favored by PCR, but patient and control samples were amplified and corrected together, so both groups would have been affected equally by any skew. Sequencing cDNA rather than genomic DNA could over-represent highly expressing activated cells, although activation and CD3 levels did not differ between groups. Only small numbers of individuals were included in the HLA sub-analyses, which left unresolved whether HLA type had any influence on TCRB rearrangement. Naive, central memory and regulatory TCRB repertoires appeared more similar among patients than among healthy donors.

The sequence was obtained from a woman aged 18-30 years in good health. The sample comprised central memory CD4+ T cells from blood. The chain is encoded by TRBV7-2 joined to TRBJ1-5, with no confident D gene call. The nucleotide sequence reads TGTGCCAGCAGCCCCGGTGATGTTAGCAATCAGCCCCAGCATTTT. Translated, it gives CASSPGDVSNQPQHF.